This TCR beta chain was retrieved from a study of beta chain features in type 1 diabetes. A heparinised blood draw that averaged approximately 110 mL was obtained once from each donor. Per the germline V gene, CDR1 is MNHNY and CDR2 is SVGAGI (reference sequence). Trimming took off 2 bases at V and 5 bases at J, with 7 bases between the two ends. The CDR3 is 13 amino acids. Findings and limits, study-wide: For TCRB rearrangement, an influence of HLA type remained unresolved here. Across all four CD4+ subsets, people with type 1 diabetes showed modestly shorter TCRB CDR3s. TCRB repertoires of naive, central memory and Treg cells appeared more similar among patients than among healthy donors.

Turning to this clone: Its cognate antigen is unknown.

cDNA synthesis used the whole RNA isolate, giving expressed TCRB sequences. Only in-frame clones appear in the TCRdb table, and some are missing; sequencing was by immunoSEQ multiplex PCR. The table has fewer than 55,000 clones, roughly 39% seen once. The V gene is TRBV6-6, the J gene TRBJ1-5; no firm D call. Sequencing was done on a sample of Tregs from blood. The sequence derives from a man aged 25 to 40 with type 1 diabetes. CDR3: CASSYGGYQPQHF. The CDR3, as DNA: TGTGCCAGCAGTTACGGCGGATATCAGCCCCAGCATTTT.